This T cell receptor (beta chain) was sequenced in a study of T cells in Graves' hyperthyroidism and ophthalmopathy. Overall study results and limits: Among clonotypes expanded in thyroid above 0.001, most were also found in blood.

As for this clonotype: Its matching antigen is unknown.

Using RNA transcripts as the source, TCR beta CDR3 regions were amplified. TCR CDR3 regions were first amplified by RT-PCR with HTBI primers. TCRdb recomputed calls from the multiplex PCR reads with MiXCR, one row per CDR3 protein. This sample has approximately 370,000 distinct CDR3 sequences, with roughly a sixth found just once. Recently diagnosed hyperthyroidism of less than 2 months' duration affected patients aged 18 to 65. Uncontrolled infection, other autoimmune disease, pregnancy or lactation led to exclusion. Each diagnosis was grounded in clinical symptoms, serum thyroxine and TRAb, thyroid ultrasound, and orbital computed tomography. The CDR3 consists of 16 residues. Germline-derived CDR1 and CDR2 are DFQATT and SNEGSKA (reference sequence). The V gene end was trimmed by 3 bases and the J gene end by 8 bases; junction bases not matched to a gene: 14.

The sample consisted of blood. The chain couples TRBV20-1 to TRBJ2-1; 9 bases match TRBD2. The receptor was derived from a woman aged 25 to 39 with Graves' hyperthyroidism that later progressed to Graves' ophthalmopathy. The CDR3 reads CSASAHLAGVRDEQFF. The CDR3 bases are TGCAGTGCTAGTGCCCACTTAGCGGGAGTAAGGGATGAGCAGTTCTTC.